The rows below give T cell receptor beta chains drawn from one sample of a study of T cell responses to AZD1222 COVID-19 vaccine. Some clones are missing from TCRdb's copy, which holds only in-frame ones; the method was immunoSEQ multiplex PCR. Here the sample spans more than 95,000 clones, 93% being singletons. The sequenced sample was peripheral blood, obtained on day 0 of AZD1222 vaccination. These receptors were collected from an adult in good health. Both conserved end residues are part of each CDR3. D genes are given only for firm matches. Clone size is shown for a subset of rows, as once, few, many or a class of expanded clone.

TRBV3-1/TRBV3-2	-	-	TRBJ1-2	TGTGCCAGCAGCCAACAGGGGTGGACCTATGGCTACACCTTC	CASSQQGWTYGYTF
TRBV12-5	TRBD2	-	TRBJ2-3	TGTGCTAGTGGTTTGGTACTTAGCGGGAGTTCGAATACGCAGTATTTT	CASGLVLSGSSNTQYF
TRBV7-2	-	-	TRBJ2-5	TGTGCCAGCAGCTTAGGAGGGTTAGAGACCCAGTACTTC	CASSLGGLETQYF
TRBV7-9	-	-	TRBJ1-3	TGTGCCAGCAGCCCTGGAAACACCATATATTTT	CASSPGNTIYF
TRBV21-1	-	-	TRBJ1-3	TGTGCCAGCAGCAAAGTAGCAGACTGCTCTGGAAACACCATATATTTT	CASSKVADCSGNTIYF
TRBV19	-	-	TRBJ2-2	TGTGCCAGTAGTGAGGGAGACTATGGCGGGGTCACCGGGGAGCTGTTTTTT	CASSEGDYGGVTGELFF
TRBV4-1	-	-	TRBJ1-5	TGCGCCAGCAGCCAACGTTGGCAGAACAATCAGCCCCAGCATTTT	CASSQRWQNNQPQHF
TRBV7-8	-	-	TRBJ2-2	TGTGCCAGCAGCTTAGGCAGGGGTATCGGGGAGCTGTTTTTT	CASSLGRGIGELFF
TRBV18	-	-	TRBJ1-3	TGTGCCAGCTCACCTTCGGGACTTAGCTCTGGAAACACCATATATTTT	CASSPSGLSSGNTIYF
TRBV3-1/TRBV3-2	-	-	TRBJ1-2	TGTGCCAGCAGCCAGACGGGGGCCGTCTATGGCTACACCTTC	CASSQTGAVYGYTF
TRBV6-5	TRBD1	-	TRBJ1-1	TGTGCCAGCCGGGACAGAATGAACACTGAAGCTTTCTTT	CASRDRMNTEAFF
TRBV4-1	-	-	TRBJ1-4	TGCGCCAGCAGCCGAGACAGATTAAATGAAAAACTGTTTTTT	CASSRDRLNEKLFF
TRBV11-2	-	-	TRBJ1-3	TGTGCCAGCAGCTTTGACCAAGAAAGGAACACCATATATTTT	CASSFDQERNTIYF
TRBV4-1	-	-	TRBJ2-3	TGCGCCAGCAGCCAAGATTGGACAGATACGCAGTATTTT	CASSQDWTDTQYF
TRBV19	-	-	TRBJ1-2	TGTGCCAGTAGTCCCCGGGCGGGGGATGGCTACACCTTC	CASSPRAGDGYTF
TRBV27	-	-	TRBJ2-3	TGTGCCAGCTATCATCGTGGAGATACGCAGTATTTT	CASYHRGDTQYF
TRBV6-5	-	-	TRBJ1-2	TGTGCCAGCAGGGGGGTTATAAATGGCTACACCTTC	CASRGVINGYTF
TRBV28	TRBD1	once	TRBJ1-4	TGTGCCAGCAGTTCCGGGACAGGGGGCTTGCGCGAAAAACTGTTTTTT	CASSSGTGGLREKLFF
TRBV30	-	-	TRBJ1-3	TGTGCCTGGAGTGTAGGAGGAAACACCATATATTTT	CAWSVGGNTIYF
TRBV6-5	-	-	TRBJ2-2	TGTGCCAGCAACCAAAACACCGGGGAGCTGTTTTTT	CASNQNTGELFF
TRBV30	-	-	TRBJ2-2	TGTGCCTGGAGAGAACTAGCCGGGGAGCTGTTTTTT	CAWRELAGELFF
TRBV24-1	-	-	TRBJ1-4	TGTGCCACCAGTGAACTAACAGGTCAGGGTGAAAAACTGTTTTTT	CATSELTGQGEKLFF
TRBV7-9	-	-	TRBJ1-2	TGTGCCAGCAGCTTAGTTGGAACAGCAACCGGGTATGGCTACACCTTC	CASSLVGTATGYGYTF
TRBV19	TRBD2	-	TRBJ2-3	TGTGCCAGTAGTAATTTAGGGCTGACTAGCGGGGCCGATACGCAGTATTTT	CASSNLGLTSGADTQYF
TRBV5-1	-	-	TRBJ2-5	TGCGCCAGCAGCTTGGAAGAGACCCAGTACTTC	CASSLEETQYF
TRBV12-3/TRBV12-4	-	-	TRBJ1-5	TGTGCCAGCTGTTTCGGCCGTCAGCCCCAGCATTTT	CASCFGRQPQHF
TRBV27	-	-	TRBJ2-5	TGTGCCAGCAGCCTTGGGACCCAAGAGACCCAGTACTTC	CASSLGTQETQYF
TRBV28	-	-	TRBJ1-3	TGTGCCAGCAGTGTGGGACAAGTCTCTGGAAACACCATATATTTT	CASSVGQVSGNTIYF
TRBV29-1	-	-	TRBJ2-1	TGCAGCACCGAAGACAATGAGCAGTTCTTC	CSTEDNEQFF
TRBV9	-	once	TRBJ1-2	TGTGCCAGCAGCGCCGGGCCTAACTATGGCTACACCTTC	CASSAGPNYGYTF
TRBV11-3	TRBD1	-	TRBJ2-5	TGTGCCAGCAGCGACAGGGTACGGGAGACCCAGTACTTC	CASSDRVRETQYF
TRBV19	-	once	TRBJ2-2	TGTGCCAGTAATCCCGAGGGGCTTGTCGCCGGGGAGCTGTTTTTT	CASNPEGLVAGELFF
TRBV28	-	-	TRBJ1-5	TGTGCCAGCAACGGCCAAGACGGCAATCAGCCCCAGCATTTT	CASNGQDGNQPQHF
TRBV18	-	-	TRBJ2-7	TGTGCCAGCTCTCCCGCCGGGGCCGCAGGGGAGCAGTACTTC	CASSPAGAAGEQYF
TRBV2	TRBD2	-	TRBJ2-2	TGTGCCAGCAGTGCGACTAGCGGGACGGCGAACACCGGGGAGCTGTTTTTT	CASSATSGTANTGELFF
TRBV10-2	TRBD2	-	TRBJ2-1	TGCGCCAGCGGAAGCGGGAGAGGATACAATGAGCAGTTCTTC	CASGSGRGYNEQFF
TRBV30	-	-	TRBJ1-1	TGTGCCTGGTTCGGGGGAACTGAAGCTTTCTTT	CAWFGGTEAFF
TRBV30	TRBD1	-	TRBJ1-4	TGTGCCTGGAGTGTACTACAGGGGTATGGTAATGAAAAACTGTTTTTT	CAWSVLQGYGNEKLFF
TRBV10-1	-	-	TRBJ2-7	TGCGCCAGCAGTAAGGACGGACCATACGAGCAGTACTTC	CASSKDGPYEQYF
TRBV5-3	-	-	TRBJ1-2	TGTGCCCGACCCGCGGGGTATGGCTACACCTTC	CARPAGYGYTF
TRBV6-2/TRBV6-3	TRBD2	-	TRBJ2-7	TGTGCCAGCAGTAAGATCGGGAGGGGCTACGAGCAGTACTTC	CASSKIGRGYEQYF
TRBV5-1	-	-	TRBJ2-6	TGCGCCAGCAGCTTGGGCTCTGGGGCCAACGTCCTGACTTTC	CASSLGSGANVLTF
TRBV2	-	-	TRBJ1-1	TGTGCCAGCAGTGTTGAGAGGGCGGCAGACACTGAAGCTTTCTTT	CASSVERAADTEAFF
TRBV4-3	-	-	TRBJ1-4	TGCGCCAGCAGCCAAGACGCACAAGAAAAACTGTTTTTT	CASSQDAQEKLFF
TRBV27	TRBD1	-	TRBJ2-1	TGTGCCAGCAGTCGAATCCTACAGGGGGCCCCCTACAATGAGCAGTTCTTC	CASSRILQGAPYNEQFF
TRBV30	-	-	TRBJ2-1	TGTGCCTGGAATTCGCGAAAACCAATGAATGAGCAGTTCTTC	CAWNSRKPMNEQFF
TRBV11-2	-	-	TRBJ1-2	TGTGCCAGCAGCTTACGAACAGATTATGGCTACACCTTC	CASSLRTDYGYTF
TRBV5-1	-	-	TRBJ2-1	TGCGCCAGCAGCTGGGGGCGGGAGCTCCCCTACAATGAGCAGTTCTTC	CASSWGRELPYNEQFF
TRBV11-2	TRBD1	-	TRBJ2-1	TGTGCCAGCAGCCTCGAAGGGGGCCGTATGTACAATGAGCAGTTCTTC	CASSLEGGRMYNEQFF
TRBV5-1	-	-	TRBJ1-1	TGCGCCAGCAGCTTGGGGGCCACACACACTGAAGCTTTCTTT	CASSLGATHTEAFF
TRBV5-1	-	-	TRBJ2-7	TGCGCCAGCAGCTTGGGTTCCGACTCCTACGAGCAGTACTTC	CASSLGSDSYEQYF
TRBV5-1	TRBD2	few	TRBJ2-1	TGCGCCAGCAGCCCGGGACTAGCGGGGGACAATGAGCAGTTCTTC	CASSPGLAGDNEQFF
TRBV27	-	-	TRBJ2-2	TGTGCCAGCAGTCTTCAACAGGGCGGAAGCACCGGGGAGCTGTTTTTT	CASSLQQGGSTGELFF